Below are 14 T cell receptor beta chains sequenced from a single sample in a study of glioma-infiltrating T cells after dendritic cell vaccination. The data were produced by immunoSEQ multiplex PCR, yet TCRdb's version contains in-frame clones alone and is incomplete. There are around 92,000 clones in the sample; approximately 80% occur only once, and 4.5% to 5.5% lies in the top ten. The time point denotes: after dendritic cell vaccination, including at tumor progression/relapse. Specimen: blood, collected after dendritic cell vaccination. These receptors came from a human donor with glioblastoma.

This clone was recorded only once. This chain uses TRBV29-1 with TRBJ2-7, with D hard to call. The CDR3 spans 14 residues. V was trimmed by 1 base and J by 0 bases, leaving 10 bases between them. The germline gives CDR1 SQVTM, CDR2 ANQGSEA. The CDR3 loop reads CSVEASQDSYEQYF. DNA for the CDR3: TGCAGCGTTGAAGCCTCGCAGGACTCCTACGAGCAGTACTTC.

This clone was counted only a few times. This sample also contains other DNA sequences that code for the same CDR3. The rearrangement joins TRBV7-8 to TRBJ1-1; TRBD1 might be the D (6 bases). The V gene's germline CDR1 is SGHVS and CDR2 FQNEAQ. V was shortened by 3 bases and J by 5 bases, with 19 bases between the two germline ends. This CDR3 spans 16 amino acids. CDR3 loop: CASSLSSAGAGTEAFF. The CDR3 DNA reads TGTGCCAGCAGCTTGAGCTCCGCGGGGGCTGGAACTGAAGCTTTCTTT.

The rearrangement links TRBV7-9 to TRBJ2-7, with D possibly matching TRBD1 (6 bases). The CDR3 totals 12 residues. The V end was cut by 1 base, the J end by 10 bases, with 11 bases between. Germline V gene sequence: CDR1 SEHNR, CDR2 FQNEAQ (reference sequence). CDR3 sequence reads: CASSLVQGEQYF. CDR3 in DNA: TGTGCCAGCAGCTTAGTACAGGGAGAACAGTACTTC.

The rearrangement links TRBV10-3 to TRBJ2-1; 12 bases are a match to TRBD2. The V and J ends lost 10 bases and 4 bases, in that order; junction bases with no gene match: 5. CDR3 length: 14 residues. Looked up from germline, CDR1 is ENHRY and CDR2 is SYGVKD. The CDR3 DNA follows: TGTGCCACGGGGACTAGCGGGCTATACAATGAGCAGTTCTTC. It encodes CATGTSGLYNEQFF.

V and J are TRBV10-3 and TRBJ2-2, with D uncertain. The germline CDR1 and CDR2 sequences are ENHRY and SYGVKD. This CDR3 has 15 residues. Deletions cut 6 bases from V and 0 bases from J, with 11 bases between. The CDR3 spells CAIRVDNTNTGELFF. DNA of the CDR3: TGTGCCATCAGGGTTGACAATACGAACACCGGGGAGCTGTTTTTT.

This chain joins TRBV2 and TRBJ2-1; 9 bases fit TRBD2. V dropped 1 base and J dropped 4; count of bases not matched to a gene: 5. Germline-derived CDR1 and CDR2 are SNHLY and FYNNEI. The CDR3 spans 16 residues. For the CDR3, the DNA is TGTGCCAGCAGTGAAGGGCGGGGGGGCTGGTACAATGAGCAGTTCTTC. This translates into CASSEGRGGWYNEQFF.

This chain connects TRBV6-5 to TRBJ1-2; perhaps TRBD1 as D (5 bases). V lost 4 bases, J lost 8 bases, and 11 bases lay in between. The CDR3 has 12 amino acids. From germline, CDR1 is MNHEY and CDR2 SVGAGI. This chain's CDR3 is CASSSPGIGYTF. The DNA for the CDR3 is TGTGCCAGCAGTTCTCCAGGGATCGGCTACACCTTC.

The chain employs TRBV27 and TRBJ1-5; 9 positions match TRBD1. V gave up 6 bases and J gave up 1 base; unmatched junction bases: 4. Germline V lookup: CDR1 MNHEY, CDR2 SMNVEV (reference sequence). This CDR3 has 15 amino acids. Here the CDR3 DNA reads TGTGCCAGCAGGAAAGGACAGGGGAGCAATCAGCCCCAGCATTTT. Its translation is CASRKGQGSNQPQHF.

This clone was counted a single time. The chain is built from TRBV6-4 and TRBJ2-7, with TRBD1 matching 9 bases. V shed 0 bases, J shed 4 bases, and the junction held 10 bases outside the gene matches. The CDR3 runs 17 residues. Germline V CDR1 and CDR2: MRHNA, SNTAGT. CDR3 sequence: CASSDSQGDRDAYEQYF. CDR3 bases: TGTGCCAGCAGTGACTCACAGGGGGACAGGGACGCATACGAGCAGTACTTC.

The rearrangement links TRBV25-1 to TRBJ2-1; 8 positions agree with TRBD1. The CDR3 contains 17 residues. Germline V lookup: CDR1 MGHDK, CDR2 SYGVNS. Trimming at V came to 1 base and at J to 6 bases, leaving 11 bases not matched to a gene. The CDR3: CASSELGRDRRFNEQFF. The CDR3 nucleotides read TGTGCCAGCAGTGAATTGGGACGGGACAGGAGGTTCAATGAGCAGTTCTTC.

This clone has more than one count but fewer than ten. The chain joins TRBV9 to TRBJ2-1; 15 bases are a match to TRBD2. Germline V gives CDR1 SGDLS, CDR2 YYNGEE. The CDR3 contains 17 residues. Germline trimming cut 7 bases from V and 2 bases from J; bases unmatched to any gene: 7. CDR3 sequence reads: CASAPRTSGGAYNEQFF. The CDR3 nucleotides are TGTGCCAGCGCCCCGCGGACTAGCGGGGGGGCCTACAATGAGCAGTTCTTC.

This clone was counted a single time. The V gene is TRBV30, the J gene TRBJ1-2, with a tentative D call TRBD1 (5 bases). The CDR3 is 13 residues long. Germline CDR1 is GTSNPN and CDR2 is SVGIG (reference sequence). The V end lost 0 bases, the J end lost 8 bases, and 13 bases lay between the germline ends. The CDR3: CAWSVGARGGYTF. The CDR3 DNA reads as TGTGCCTGGAGTGTAGGGGCGCGGGGCGGCTACACCTTC.

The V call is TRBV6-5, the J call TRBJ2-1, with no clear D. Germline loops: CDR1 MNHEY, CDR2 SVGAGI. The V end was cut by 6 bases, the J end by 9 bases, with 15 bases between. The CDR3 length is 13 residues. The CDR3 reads CASSPRPSSEQFF. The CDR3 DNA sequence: TGTGCCAGCAGCCCTAGACCTAGTTCTGAGCAGTTCTTC.

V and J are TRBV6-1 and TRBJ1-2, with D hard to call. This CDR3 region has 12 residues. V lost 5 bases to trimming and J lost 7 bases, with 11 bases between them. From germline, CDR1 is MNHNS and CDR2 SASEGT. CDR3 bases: TGTGCCAGCAGTTCGCCTTCGGGTGGCTACACCTTC. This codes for CASSSPSGGYTF.